Following are 8 T cell receptor beta chains from one sample sequenced in a study of cytomegalovirus exposure and HLA in healthy donors. With 60 Vbeta and 13 Jbeta primers, the PCR was carried out. Sequencing used immunoSEQ multiplex PCR; TCRdb keeps in-frame clones, though not all of them. The sample has under 100,000 clones; approximately 56% are singletons. Material for sequencing was PBMCs. These receptors all come from a woman in her twenties or thirties in good health and CMV-seropositive.

V and J are TRBV2 and TRBJ2-2, with TRBD2 identical over 10 bases. The CDR3 length is 15 residues. Trimming cost V 8 bases and J 5 bases; bases outside gene matches: 8. The germline V gene encodes CDR1 SNHLY and CDR2 FYNNEI. Here the CDR3 reads CASWGAGGPTGELFF. The CDR3 nucleotides read TGTGCCAGCTGGGGAGCGGGGGGGCCGACCGGGGAGCTGTTTTTT.

This clone was counted a few times. The V and J genes are TRBV7-6 and TRBJ1-4, with 9 bases aligning to TRBD1. From germline, CDR1 is SGHVS and CDR2 FNYEAQ. The junction had 5 bases not matched to a gene; V was cut back by 4 bases and J by 8 bases. This CDR3 contains 14 residues. This chain's CDR3 is CASSYGTGLEKLFF. CDR3 bases: TGTGCCAGCAGCTACGGGACAGGGTTGGAAAAACTGTTTTTT.

The rearrangement joins TRBV7-2 to TRBJ2-2, with 8 positions matching TRBD1. Germline-derived CDR1 and CDR2 are SGHTA and FQGNSA. CDR3 size: 17 residues. J gave up 1 base and V 1 base, and 5 bases lay outside the gene matches. The CDR3 DNA reads TGTGCCAGCAGCTTAGGGTCAGGGGGCCGGAACACCGGGGAGCTGTTTTTT. Residues: CASSLGSGGRNTGELFF.

The rearrangement links TRBV2 to TRBJ1-6; D is unclear. Trimming removed 4 bases at V and 7 bases at J, with 8 bases between. The CDR3 sequence is 13 residues long. CDR1 and CDR2 from the germline V gene are SNHLY and FYNNEI. CDR3 DNA sequence: TGTGCCAGCAGTGGACAAAAAAATTCACCCCTCCACTTT. Protein: CASSGQKNSPLHF.

CDR3 DNA sequence: TGTGCCAGCACCTTGAGCGCCGGGGAGCTGTTTTTT. Protein product: CASTLSAGELFF. V gene TRBV28 combines with J gene TRBJ2-2; D not resolved. The CDR3 sequence is 12 residues long. V lost 7 bases and J 6 bases, leaving 9 bases between the germline ends. Germline V lookup: CDR1 MDHEN, CDR2 SYDVKM.

CDR3 sequence reads: CASSLDGGYGYTF. Here the CDR3 DNA reads TGCGCCAGCAGCTTGGATGGGGGGTATGGCTACACCTTC. This rearrangement joins TRBV5-1 to TRBJ1-2; maybe TRBD1 (5 bases). Germline CDR1 SGHRS, CDR2 YFSETQ. CDR3 length equals 13 residues. V dropped 0 bases and J dropped 5 bases, with 8 bases sitting between them.

The chain carries TRBV25-1 and TRBJ2-1; 13 bases are a match to TRBD2. J gave up 5 bases and V 5 bases, and 3 bases lay outside the gene matches. CDR3 length: 15 residues. Germline V gives CDR1 MGHDK, CDR2 SYGVNS. In DNA, the CDR3 is TGTGCCAGCAGTAGACTAGCGGGGGGAAACAATGAGCAGTTCTTC. Protein: CASSRLAGGNNEQFF. The entire variable domain, with the rest obtained from reference TRBV25-1 and TRBJ2-1, is as follows: EADIYQTPRYLVIGTGKKITLECSQTMGHDKMYWYQQDPGMELHLIHYSYGVNSTEKGDLSSESTVSRIRTEHFPLTLESARPSHTSQYLCASSRLAGGNNEQFFGPGTRLTVL.

The genes are TRBV6-1 and TRBJ1-1, with D possibly being TRBD1 (6 bases). Germline V gene data show CDR1 as MNHNS and CDR2 as SASEGT. Trimming left V 3 bases short and J 7 bases short, with 12 bases between. The CDR3 has 13 residues. CDR3 protein: CASSEGGRIEAFF. For the CDR3, the DNA is TGTGCCAGCAGTGAGGGGGGGCGAATTGAAGCTTTCTTT.